The next 14 T cell receptor beta chains were all read from a single sample in a study of cytomegalovirus exposure and HLA in healthy donors. The PCR made use of 60 Vbeta and 13 Jbeta primers. Measured with immunoSEQ multiplex PCR; TCRdb has only the in-frame clones, and not every one. The table records 180,000 or so clones, 65% to 85% of them present only once. The material sequenced was PBMCs. The receptor set was obtained from a girl aged 5-17 years in good health and CMV-seropositive.

V gene TRBV7-8 combines with J gene TRBJ2-7, with 7 bases matching TRBD1. The V gene's germline CDR1 is SGHVS and CDR2 FQNEAQ. Unmatched junction bases numbered 8, after V lost 2 bases and J lost 1 base. The CDR3 is 16 residues long. CDR3: CASSLLNRDSSYEQYF. The CDR3, as DNA: TGTGCCAGCAGCTTATTAAACAGGGACAGTTCCTACGAGCAGTACTTC.

The V gene is TRBV27, the J gene TRBJ2-7; D possibly corresponds to TRBD2 (5 bases). The CDR3 has 15 residues. Germline-derived CDR1 and CDR2 are MNHEY and SMNVEV (reference sequence). V was trimmed by 3 bases and J by 3 bases, leaving 15 bases between them. DNA for the CDR3: TGTGCCAGCAGTTTTTCCGGGGTGAAGCACTACGAGCAGTACTTC. Translation gives CASSFSGVKHYEQYF.

The V and J genes are TRBV19 and TRBJ2-5; 8 bases are a match to TRBD2. The CDR3 covers 15 residues. V shed 8 bases, J shed 2 bases, and the junction held 10 bases outside the gene matches. Looked up from germline, CDR1 is LNHDA and CDR2 is SQIVND (reference sequence). The CDR3 sequence is CASALRGERQETQYF. In DNA form, the CDR3 reads TGTGCCAGTGCCTTGCGGGGGGAGCGACAAGAGACCCAGTACTTC.

Points on this clone: One end of the junction is discordant with germline, which a read error may explain. Here the CDR3 reads CASTPTGAF. CDR3 in DNA: TGTGCCAGCACGCCGACAGGGGCCTTT. This chain joins TRBV6-1 and TRBJ1-1, with 8 nucleotides matching TRBD1. Germline-derived CDR1 and CDR2 are MNHNS and SASEGT. The CDR3 has 9 amino acids.

The gene calls are TRBV5-4 and TRBJ1-4, with 8 bases fitting TRBD1. V shed 4 bases and J 7 bases; nucleotides not matched to a gene: 3. The germline gives CDR1 SGHNT, CDR2 YYREEE (reference sequence). CDR3 length: 13 residues. The CDR3 loop reads CASSRTGFEKLFF. DNA for the CDR3: TGTGCCAGCAGCCGGACAGGGTTTGAAAAACTGTTTTTT. Based on the CDR3 plus reference TRBV5-4 and TRBJ1-4, the full variable domain is ETGVTQSPTHLIKTRGQQVTLRCSSQSGHNTVSWYQQALGQGPQFIFQYYREEENGRGNFPPRFSGLQFPNYSSELNVNALELDDSALYLCASSRTGFEKLFFGSGTQLSVL.

The V call is TRBV7-2, the J call TRBJ2-3; 13 bases are a match to TRBD2. Unmatched junction bases numbered 9, after V lost 2 bases and J lost 10 bases. CDR1 SGHTA and CDR2 FQGNSA come from the germline V gene. The CDR3 has 16 residues. The DNA of the CDR3 is TGTGCCAGCAGCTTAAGTTTGGGACTAGCGGGATCTTCGCAGTATTTT. This sequence encodes CASSLSLGLAGSSQYF.

This clone appeared a single time. The chain couples TRBV7-6 to TRBJ2-2; 7 positions agree with TRBD1. The CDR3 is made up of 15 amino acids. In germline, CDR1 is SGHVS, CDR2 FNYEAQ. V gave up 3 bases and J gave up 4 bases; unmatched junction bases: 5. CDR3 amino acids: CASSFWDRRTGELFF. The CDR3 region has the DNA TGTGCCAGCAGCTTCTGGGACAGACGCACCGGGGAGCTGTTTTTT.

The rearrangement joins TRBV7-6 to TRBJ1-2; 7 nucleotides line up with TRBD1. In germline, CDR1 is SGHVS, CDR2 FNYEAQ. With 5 bases clipped from V and 8 bases from J, the junction kept 8 bases outside the gene matches. The CDR3 consists of 13 residues. CDR3 sequence reads: CASSPDRVYGYTF. In DNA form, the CDR3 reads TGTGCCAGCAGCCCCGACAGGGTGTACGGCTACACCTTC.

This chain links TRBV7-9 with TRBJ1-2; 11 bases are a match to TRBD1. Germline V lookup: CDR1 SEHNR, CDR2 FQNEAQ (reference sequence). This CDR3 comprises 16 residues. The trim removed 5 bases at V and 5 bases at J, leaving 10 bases unmatched. The CDR3 region has the DNA TGTGCCAGCAGCCCCGGCCGGGACAGGGGGTTTTATGGCTACACCTTC. It encodes CASSPGRDRGFYGYTF.

The chain is built from TRBV2 and TRBJ1-1; D perhaps matches TRBD1 (6 bases). Deletions cut 5 bases from V and 4 bases from J, with 14 bases between. From germline, CDR1 is SNHLY and CDR2 FYNNEI. This CDR3 region has 14 residues. This chain's CDR3 is CASSFGQLLTEAFF. Written as DNA, the CDR3 is TGTGCCAGCAGTTTCGGACAGCTTCTCACTGAAGCTTTCTTT.

The chain couples TRBV30 to TRBJ2-7; D call uncertain. Germline V gene data show CDR1 as GTSNPN and CDR2 as SVGIG (reference sequence). The CDR3 covers 14 residues. The germline V and J ends were trimmed by 3 bases and 4 bases, with 16 bases remaining between them. CDR3 in amino acids: CAWSSARGIYEQYF. The CDR3 nucleotides are TGTGCCTGGAGCTCGGCTAGAGGAATATACGAGCAGTACTTC.

The chain uses TRBV30 and TRBJ2-1; 12 bases fit TRBD2. The V and J ends lost 3 bases and 6 bases, in that order; junction bases with no gene match: 6. Germline lookup yields CDR1 GTSNPN and CDR2 SVGIG (reference sequence). CDR3 length: 15 amino acids. The CDR3 loop is CAWRRLAGVSNEQFF. The CDR3 nucleotides read TGTGCCTGGAGGAGACTAGCGGGAGTCTCCAATGAGCAGTTCTTC.

V gene TRBV12-5 combines with J gene TRBJ2-3; 8 bases match TRBD2. Unmatched junction bases numbered 16, after V lost 7 bases and J lost 1 base. Per germline, CDR1 LGHNT and CDR2 FRNRAP. The CDR3 totals 18 residues. In DNA, the CDR3 is TGTGCTAGTGCCCCGTCCGCCCGAGCGGGAGAACGCACAGATACGCAGTATTTT. Its translation is CASAPSARAGERTDTQYF.

V and J are TRBV29-1 and TRBJ1-4; a weak D match, TRBD1 (5 bases). Germline CDR1 reads SQVTM; CDR2 reads ANQGSEA. This CDR3 has 13 amino acids. The V and J ends lost 8 bases and 4 bases respectively, with 14 bases between them. In DNA, the CDR3 is TGCAGCATGAGGGACGGGGGTAATGAAAAACTGTTTTTT. It specifies CSMRDGGNEKLFF.